This paragraph reports one T cell receptor (beta chain). The target of this receptor is not known. One base away there is no much larger clone; base qualities are not given. The sample comes from a study of blood T cell repertoires in COVID-19 (dated by TCRdb to the early 2020s). Regarding the complete study: Samples covering the acute and convalescent phases of COVID-19 were provided by collaborators in the United States, Italy and Spain. The material from the prospective study consisted of cDNA or gDNA derived from T cells, B-cell-depleted T cells, or PBMCs. Deeply sampled blood TCRbeta repertoires from subjects exposed to, actively infected with, or recovered from COVID-19 were included in the dataset. The repertoires were released in a freely available public database meant as a resource for research on the immune response to SARS-CoV-2. Samples were obtained from the ongoing ImmuneRACE study (first 160 participants) and from about 1,300 subjects provided by 6 global collaborators. Sample metadata almost always included a de-identified subject ID, COVID-19 status, age in years and sex. Where HLA class I and class II types were available, the types were taken from metadata supplied by the sample provider, not from assay-based typing.

Participants in the prospective study were enrolled through a virtual design, were aged about 18 to 100 years, and lived in about 25 United States geographic areas. To assign participants to cohorts, the prospective study relied on clinical history that participants themselves reported in a screening survey and a study questionnaire. Recovered participants in ImmuneRACE Cohort 3 were defined as having two consecutive negative NP/OP PCR tests, clearance from a healthcare professional, or resolution of symptoms. In the prospective study, whole blood, serum and a nasopharyngeal or oropharyngeal swab were collected from each participant by mobile phlebotomists. Over a roughly 2-month period, participants in the prospective study had the option of providing additional blood draws and questionnaires. Before DNA extraction, blood samples from the prospective study were shipped at room temperature or frozen.

The immunoSEQ Assay, a bias-controlled multiplex PCR, was used to amplify TCRbeta CDR3 regions from genomic DNA. Per the authors' processing: Nucleated cell counts per sample were estimated from amplification of reference gene primers within the assay. To quantify the absolute abundance of each unique TCRbeta CDR3 rearrangement, sequence reads were collapsed and filtered. For each sample, productive Simpson clonality was calculated by taking the square root of Simpson's diversity index across productive rearrangements. TCRdb provides this immuneACCESS table in a form limited to in-frame rearrangements. Some clones are lacking; in checked studies, under half of them reflect an unresolved V gene, and why the rest are absent is not known. That table supplies the V and J calls and clone size; D and trimming were determined from the DNA. The sample table records approximately 180,000 clones; about 78% of these occur just once. In total, the top ten clones hold around 15% of the sample.

Broader findings and caveats from the paper: Clinical and demographic metadata were provided uncurated, with the amount varying by source and participant.

V and J lose 3 bases and 4 bases, and a span of 10 bases separates them. Based on the germline V gene (reference sequence), the CDR1 and CDR2 sequences are LNHDA and SQIVND. From cysteine to phenylalanine, the CDR3 is 15 amino acids long. The sequence is cut down to CDR3 DNA, 45 bases in frame from base 1. The material sequenced was PBMCs or T cells enriched from blood (not recorded which). The V and J genes are TRBV19 and TRBJ2-6; the D segment could be TRBD2, given 5 matching bases. The receptor's source is a woman aged 45-65 years who had recovered from COVID-19. The encoded CDR3 is CASSIPRGGANVLTF. The DNA reads as follows: TGTGCCAGTAGTATTCCTCGAGGGGGGGCCAACGTCCTGACTTTC.